The present entry profiles one T cell receptor (beta chain) with its context. Its antigen is as yet unknown. The CDR3 length is 14 residues. CDR1 is SGHTA and CDR2 is FQGNSA in the germline V gene. V dropped 6 bases and J dropped 3; count of bases not matched to a gene: 5. The data were taken from a study of beta chain features in type 1 diabetes. Broader study findings: People with Type 1 diabetes carried modestly yet significantly shorter TCRB CDR3s in all four CD4+ subsets.

cDNA synthesis used the whole RNA isolate, giving expressed TCRB sequences. Clones were sequenced by immunoSEQ multiplex PCR, and TCRdb holds only the in-frame ones, with some missing. The sample includes 250,000 to 350,000 clones, approximately 15% of them seen just once. What was sequenced was naive CD4+ T cells from blood. This rearrangement joins TRBV7-2 to TRBJ2-1; the match to TRBD1 covers 7 bases. The receptor's source is a man aged 18 to 29 with type 1 diabetes. CDR3 in DNA: TGTGCCAGCAGTGGGGACAGAGTCTACAATGAGCAGTTCTTC. Amino acids: CASSGDRVYNEQFF.